The rows below give T cell receptor beta chains drawn from one sample of a study of cytomegalovirus exposure and HLA in healthy donors. TCRdb keeps only in-frame clones here, not all; method: immunoSEQ multiplex PCR. The sample lists tens of thousands of clones, approximately 79% seen once, with about 2.9% in the top ten. Sequencing used PBMCs. The receptors shown here come from a man between 25 and 39 years old in good health and CMV-seronegative. Both conserved end residues are part of each CDR3. The D gene is left open where the match is weak. Not all rows give a size; the values are once, few, many and, for expanded clones, a class.

clone size	V gene	D gene	J gene	CDR3 protein	CDR3 DNA
-	TRBV19	TRBD1	TRBJ2-5	CASSTHTGARSATQYF	TGTGCCAGTAGTACCCATACAGGGGCTCGGTCCGCGACCCAGTACTTC
-	TRBV12-5	TRBD1	TRBJ1-4	CASGSDRGGEKLFF	TGTGCTAGTGGTTCTGACAGGGGTGGAGAAAAACTGTTTTTT
-	TRBV5-4	TRBD1	TRBJ1-6	CASTATGTGYNSPLHF	TGTGCCAGCACCGCCACCGGGACAGGGTATAATTCACCCCTCCACTTT
-	TRBV4-1	-	TRBJ1-5	CASSQPRDQPQHF	TGCGCCAGCAGCCAACCCAGGGATCAGCCCCAGCATTTT
-	TRBV19	TRBD2	TRBJ2-2	CASSIGGLYTGELFF	TGTGCCAGTAGTATCGGGGGGTTGTACACCGGGGAGCTGTTTTTT
-	TRBV7-8	-	TRBJ1-2	CASSLGSAPGSYGYTF	TGTGCCAGCAGCTTAGGGAGCGCTCCCGGTTCATATGGCTACACCTTC
-	TRBV4-3	TRBD1	TRBJ1-3	CASRPGTGGNTIYF	TGCGCCAGCAGACCCGGGACAGGGGGAAACACCATATATTTT
-	TRBV7-9	-	TRBJ1-1	CASSRSEGSEAFF	TGTGCCAGCAGCAGATCGGAAGGGAGTGAAGCTTTCTTT
-	TRBV7-2	TRBD1	TRBJ1-5	CASSRNQGVNQPQHF	TGTGCCAGCAGCCGCAACCAGGGGGTCAATCAGCCCCAGCATTTT
-	TRBV6-1	TRBD1	TRBJ1-5	CASSGSPGGHQPQHF	TGTGCCAGCAGTGGGTCACCAGGGGGCCATCAGCCCCAGCATTTT
-	TRBV19	TRBD1	TRBJ2-1	CASRRQGEYNEQFF	TGTGCCAGTAGGCGACAGGGCGAGTACAATGAGCAGTTCTTC
-	TRBV6-5	-	TRBJ2-1	CASSYGGYEQFF	TGTGCCAGCAGTTACGGGGGGTATGAGCAGTTCTTC
-	TRBV4-2	TRBD1	TRBJ2-7	CASSQDFPPRGPFSYEQYF	TGTGCCAGCAGCCAAGATTTCCCCCCAAGGGGGCCCTTCTCCTACGAGCAGTACTTC
-	TRBV7-2	TRBD1	TRBJ2-2	CASSPQQGTAGLFF	TGTGCCAGCAGCCCCCAACAAGGGACAGCTGGGCTGTTTTTT
-	TRBV9	TRBD2	TRBJ2-1	CASSTRTSGTYNEQFF	TGTGCCAGCAGCACTAGGACTAGCGGAACCTACAATGAGCAGTTCTTC
-	TRBV7-7	-	TRBJ2-7	CATVPEVSEQYF	TGTGCCACCGTCCCGGAGGTCTCGGAGCAGTACTTC
few	TRBV10-3	TRBD2	TRBJ2-7	CAIVSGGNEQYF	TGTGCCATCGTTAGCGGGGGAAATGAGCAGTACTTC
-	TRBV7-9	-	TRBJ1-3	CASSLGGGGGNTIYF	TGTGCCAGCAGCTTAGGCGGGGGAGGAGGAAACACCATATATTTT
few	TRBV27	-	TRBJ2-3	CASSLHTGDTQYF	TGTGCCAGCAGCCTACACACGGGAGATACGCAGTATTTT
-	TRBV4-3	TRBD1	TRBJ2-5	CASSQEGGGQETQYF	TGCGCCAGCAGCCAAGAAGGGGGCGGGCAAGAGACCCAGTACTTC
-	TRBV19	TRBD1	TRBJ1-5	CASSIVAGGSQPQHF	TGTGCCAGTAGTATAGTGGCAGGGGGAAGTCAGCCCCAGCATTTT
-	TRBV4-1	-	TRBJ2-3	CASSFRGGDTQYF	TGCGCCAGCAGCTTCAGGGGAGGGGATACGCAGTATTTT
-	TRBV5-4	-	TRBJ2-5	CASSAVLQETQYF	TGTGCCAGCAGCGCGGTACTTCAAGAGACCCAGTACTTC
few	TRBV6-5	TRBD1	TRBJ1-1	CASSYAAPDRGTFF	TGTGCCAGCAGTTACGCCGCCCCGGACAGGGGGACTTTCTTT